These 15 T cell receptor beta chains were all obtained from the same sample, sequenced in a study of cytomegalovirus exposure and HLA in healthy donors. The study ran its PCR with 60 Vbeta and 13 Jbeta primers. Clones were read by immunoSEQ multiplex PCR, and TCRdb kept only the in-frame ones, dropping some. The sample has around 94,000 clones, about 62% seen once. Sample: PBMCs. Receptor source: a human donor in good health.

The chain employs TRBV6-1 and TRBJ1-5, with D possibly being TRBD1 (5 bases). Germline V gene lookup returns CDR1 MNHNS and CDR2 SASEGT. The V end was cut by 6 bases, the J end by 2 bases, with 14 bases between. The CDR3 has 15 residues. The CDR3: CASRSGGLGNQPQHF. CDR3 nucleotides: TGTGCCAGCAGATCGGGGGGGTTAGGCAATCAGCCCCAGCATTTT.

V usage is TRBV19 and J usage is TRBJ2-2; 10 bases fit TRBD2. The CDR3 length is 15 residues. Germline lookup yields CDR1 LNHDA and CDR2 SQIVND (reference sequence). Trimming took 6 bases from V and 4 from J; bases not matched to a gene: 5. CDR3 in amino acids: CASSLAGVVTGELFF. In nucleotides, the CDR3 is TGTGCCAGTAGCCTAGCGGGAGTCGTCACCGGGGAGCTGTTTTTT.

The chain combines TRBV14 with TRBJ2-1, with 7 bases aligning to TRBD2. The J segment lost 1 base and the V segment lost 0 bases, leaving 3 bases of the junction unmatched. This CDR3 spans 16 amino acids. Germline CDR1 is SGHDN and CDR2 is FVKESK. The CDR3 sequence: CASSQERTRSYNEQFF. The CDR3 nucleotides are TGTGCCAGCAGCCAAGAACGGACTAGATCCTACAATGAGCAGTTCTTC.

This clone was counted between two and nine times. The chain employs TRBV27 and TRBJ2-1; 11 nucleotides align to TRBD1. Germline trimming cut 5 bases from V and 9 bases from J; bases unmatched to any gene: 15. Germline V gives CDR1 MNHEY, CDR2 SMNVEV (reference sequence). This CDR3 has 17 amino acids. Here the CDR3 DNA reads TGTGCCAGCAGTCAGCGGGACAGGGGGTTCCGTTTCGGTGAGCAGTTCTTC. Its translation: CASSQRDRGFRFGEQFF.

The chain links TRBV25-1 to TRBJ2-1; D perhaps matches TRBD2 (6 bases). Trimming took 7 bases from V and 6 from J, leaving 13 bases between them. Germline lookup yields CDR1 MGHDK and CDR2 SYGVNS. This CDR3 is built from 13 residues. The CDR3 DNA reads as TGTGCCAGCATGGGCCCCGGGGGCAATGAGCAGTTCTTC. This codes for CASMGPGGNEQFF. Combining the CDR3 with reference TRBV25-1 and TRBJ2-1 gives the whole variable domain EADIYQTPRYLVIGTGKKITLECSQTMGHDKMYWYQQDPGMELHLIHYSYGVNSTEKGDLSSESTVSRIRTEHFPLTLESARPSHTSQYLCASMGPGGNEQFFGPGTRLTVL.

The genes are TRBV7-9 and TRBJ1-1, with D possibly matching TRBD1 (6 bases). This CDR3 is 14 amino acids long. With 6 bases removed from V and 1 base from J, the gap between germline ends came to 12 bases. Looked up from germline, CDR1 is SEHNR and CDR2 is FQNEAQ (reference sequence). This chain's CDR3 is CASRVGQSNTEAFF. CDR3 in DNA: TGTGCCAGCAGGGTCGGACAGTCGAACACTGAAGCTTTCTTT.

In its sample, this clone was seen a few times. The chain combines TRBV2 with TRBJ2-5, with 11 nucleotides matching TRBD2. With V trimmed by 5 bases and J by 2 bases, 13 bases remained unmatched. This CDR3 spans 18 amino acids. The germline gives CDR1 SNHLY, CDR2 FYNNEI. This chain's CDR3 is CASSHTGTSGSSQETQYF. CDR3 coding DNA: TGTGCCAGCAGTCATACGGGAACTAGCGGGAGCTCTCAAGAGACCCAGTACTTC.

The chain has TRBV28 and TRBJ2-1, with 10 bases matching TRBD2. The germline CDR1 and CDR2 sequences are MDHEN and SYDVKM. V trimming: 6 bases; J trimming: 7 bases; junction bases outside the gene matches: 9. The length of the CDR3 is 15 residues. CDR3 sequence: CASRLPSGRANEQFF. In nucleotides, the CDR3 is TGTGCCAGCAGGTTACCTAGCGGGAGAGCAAATGAGCAGTTCTTC.

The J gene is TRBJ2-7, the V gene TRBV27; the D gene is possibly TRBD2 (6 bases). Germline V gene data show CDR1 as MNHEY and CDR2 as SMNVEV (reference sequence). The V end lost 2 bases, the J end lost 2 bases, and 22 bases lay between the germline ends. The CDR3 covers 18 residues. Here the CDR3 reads CASSLRSRIGGEAYEQYF. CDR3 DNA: TGTGCCAGCAGTTTAAGGTCCCGTATCGGCGGGGAGGCCTACGAGCAGTACTTC.

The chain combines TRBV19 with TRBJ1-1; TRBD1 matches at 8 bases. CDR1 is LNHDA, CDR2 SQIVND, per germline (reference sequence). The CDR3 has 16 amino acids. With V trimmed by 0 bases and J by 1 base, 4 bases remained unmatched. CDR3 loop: CASSIERGTGNTEAFF. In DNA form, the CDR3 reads TGTGCCAGTAGTATAGAAAGAGGGACAGGGAACACTGAAGCTTTCTTT.

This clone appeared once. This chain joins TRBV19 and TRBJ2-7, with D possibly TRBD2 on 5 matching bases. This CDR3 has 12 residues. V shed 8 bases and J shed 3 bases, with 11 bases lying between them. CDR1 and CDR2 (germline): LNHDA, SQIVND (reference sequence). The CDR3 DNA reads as TGTGCCAGTTGGGATGGGAGCTACGAGCAGTACTTC. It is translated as CASWDGSYEQYF.

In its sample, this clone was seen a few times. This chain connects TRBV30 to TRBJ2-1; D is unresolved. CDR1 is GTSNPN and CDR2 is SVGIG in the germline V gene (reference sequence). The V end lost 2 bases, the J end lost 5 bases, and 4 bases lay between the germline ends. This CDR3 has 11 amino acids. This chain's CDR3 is CAWSSDNEQFF. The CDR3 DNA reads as TGTGCCTGGAGTTCGGACAATGAGCAGTTCTTC.

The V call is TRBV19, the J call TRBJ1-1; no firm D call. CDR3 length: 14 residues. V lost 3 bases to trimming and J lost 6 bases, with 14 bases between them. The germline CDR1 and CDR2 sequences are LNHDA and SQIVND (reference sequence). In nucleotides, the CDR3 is TGTGCCAGTAGTATCGCGGGGTCCGAGTCTGAAGCTTTCTTT. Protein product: CASSIAGSESEAFF. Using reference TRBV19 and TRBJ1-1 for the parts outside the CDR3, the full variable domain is DGGITQSPKYLFRKEGQNVTLSCEQNLNHDAMYWYRQDPGQGLRLIYYSQIVNDFQKGDIAEGYSVSREKKESFPLTVTSAQKNPTAFYLCASSIAGSESEAFFGQGTRLTVV.

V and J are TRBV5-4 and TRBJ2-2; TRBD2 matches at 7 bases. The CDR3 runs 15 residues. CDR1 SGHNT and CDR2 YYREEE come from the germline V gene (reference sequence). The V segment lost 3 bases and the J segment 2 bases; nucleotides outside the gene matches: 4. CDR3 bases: TGTGCCAGCAGCTGGGGGGGTCATAACACCGGGGAGCTGTTTTTT. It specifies CASSWGGHNTGELFF.

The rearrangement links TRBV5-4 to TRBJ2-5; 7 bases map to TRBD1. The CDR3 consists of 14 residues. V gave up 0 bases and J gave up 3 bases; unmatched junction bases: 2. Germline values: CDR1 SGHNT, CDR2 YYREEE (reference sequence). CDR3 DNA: TGTGCCAGCAGCTTGGCCGGGACAGAAGAGACCCAGTACTTC. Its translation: CASSLAGTEETQYF.